The entry that follows covers one T cell receptor (beta chain) sequence. Antigen specificity is unknown. The data were taken from a study of PD-1 blockade in mismatch repair-deficient tumors. Study information: All were previously treated, progressing patients with 11 to 13 mismatch repair-deficient cancer types. Study-wide points: Rapid post-treatment expansion, then contraction, generally preceding radiologic response, marked tumor-resident clones.

All patients were mismatch repair deficient, assessed by either PCR or immunohistochemistry. The TCR-sequenced patients were a few responders to pembrolizumab. Per the germline V gene, CDR1 is MNHEY and CDR2 is SVGAGI. V gave up 5 bases and J gave up 8 bases, with 18 bases separating them. This CDR3 has 15 residues. Method: immunoSEQ multiplex PCR; TCRdb's copy keeps in-frame clones and lacks some. Of some 85,000 clones listed, more than 80% are singletons. This receptor was taken from an adult with mismatch repair-deficient cancer. V usage is TRBV6-5 and J usage is TRBJ1-4; D gene unclear. The source was peripheral blood, collected 44 weeks after starting pembrolizumab. CDR3 coding DNA: TGTGCCAGCAGTCCGCCCGGGAGGTTCGGAGAAAAACTGTTTTTT. This codes for CASSPPGRFGEKLFF.